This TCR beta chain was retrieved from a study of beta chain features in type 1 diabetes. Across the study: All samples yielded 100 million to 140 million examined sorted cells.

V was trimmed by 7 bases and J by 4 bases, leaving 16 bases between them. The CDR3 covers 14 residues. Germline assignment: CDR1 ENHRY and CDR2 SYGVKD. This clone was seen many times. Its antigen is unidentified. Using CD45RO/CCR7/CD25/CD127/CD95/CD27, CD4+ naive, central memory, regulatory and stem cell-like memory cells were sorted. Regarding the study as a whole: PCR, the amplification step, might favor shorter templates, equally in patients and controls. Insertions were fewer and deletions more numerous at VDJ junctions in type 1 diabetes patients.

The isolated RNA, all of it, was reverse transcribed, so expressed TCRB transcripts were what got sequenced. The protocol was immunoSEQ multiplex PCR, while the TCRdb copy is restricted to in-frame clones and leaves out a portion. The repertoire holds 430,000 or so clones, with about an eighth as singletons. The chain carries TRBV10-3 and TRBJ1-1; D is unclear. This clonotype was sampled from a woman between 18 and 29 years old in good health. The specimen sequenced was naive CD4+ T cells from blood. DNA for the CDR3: TGTGCCATCATGGGATCGCCGGAGCTCACTGAAGCTTTCTTT. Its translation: CAIMGSPELTEAFF.